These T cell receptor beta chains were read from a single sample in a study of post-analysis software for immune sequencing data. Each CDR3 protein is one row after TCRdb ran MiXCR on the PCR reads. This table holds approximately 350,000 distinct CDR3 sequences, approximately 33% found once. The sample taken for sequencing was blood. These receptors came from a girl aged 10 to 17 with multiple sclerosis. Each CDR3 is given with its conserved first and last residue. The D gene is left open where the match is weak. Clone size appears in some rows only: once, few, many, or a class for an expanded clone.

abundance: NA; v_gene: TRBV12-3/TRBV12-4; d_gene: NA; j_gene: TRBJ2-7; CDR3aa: CASSLDQGRYF; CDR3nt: TGTGCCAGCAGTTTAGATCAGGGTCGGTACTTC
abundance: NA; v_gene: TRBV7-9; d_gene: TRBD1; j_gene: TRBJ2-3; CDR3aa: CASSTGTGNTDTQYF; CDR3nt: TGTGCCAGCAGCACAGGGACAGGGAACACAGATACGCAGTATTTT
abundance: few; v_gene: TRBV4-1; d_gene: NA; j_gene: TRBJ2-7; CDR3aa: CASSQTQGNYEQYF; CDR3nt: TGCGCCAGCAGCCAAACGCAGGGGAACTACGAGCAGTACTTC
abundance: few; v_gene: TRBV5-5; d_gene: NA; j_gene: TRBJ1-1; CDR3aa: CASSLIAFDTEAFF; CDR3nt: TGTGCCAGCAGCTTGATAGCGTTCGACACTGAAGCTTTCTTT
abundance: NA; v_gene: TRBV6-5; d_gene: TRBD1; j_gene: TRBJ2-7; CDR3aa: CASSYTGHRGDHEQYF; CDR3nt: TGTGCCAGCAGTTATACTGGACACAGGGGGGACCACGAGCAGTACTTC
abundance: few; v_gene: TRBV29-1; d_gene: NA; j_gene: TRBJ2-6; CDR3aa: CSVRYSGANVLTF; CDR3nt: TGCAGCGTTAGATACTCTGGGGCCAACGTCCTGACTTTC
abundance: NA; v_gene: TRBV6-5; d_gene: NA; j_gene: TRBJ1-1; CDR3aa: CASSYSQGRANTEAFF; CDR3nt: TGTGCCAGCAGTTACTCGCAGGGGAGGGCAAACACTGAAGCTTTCTTT
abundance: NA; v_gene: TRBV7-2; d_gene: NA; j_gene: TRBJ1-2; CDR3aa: CASSLGAQDIYTF; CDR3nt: TGTGCCAGCAGCTTAGGCGCCCAGGACATCTACACCTTC
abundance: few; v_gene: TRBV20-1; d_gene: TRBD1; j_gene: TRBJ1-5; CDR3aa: CSARWGTDSNQPQHF; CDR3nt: TGCAGTGCTAGATGGGGGACAGATAGCAATCAGCCCCAGCATTTT
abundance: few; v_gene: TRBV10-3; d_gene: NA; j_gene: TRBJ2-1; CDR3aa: CAISEIADNEQFF; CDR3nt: TGTGCCATCAGTGAGATCGCAGACAATGAGCAGTTCTTC
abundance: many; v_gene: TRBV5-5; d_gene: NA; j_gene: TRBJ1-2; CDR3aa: CASSLSGYGYTF; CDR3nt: TGTGCCAGCAGCTTGAGCGGCTATGGCTACACCTTC
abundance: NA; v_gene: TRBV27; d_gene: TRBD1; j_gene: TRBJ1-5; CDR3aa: CASSLLGQGSNQPQHF; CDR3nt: TGTGCCAGCAGTTTACTGGGACAGGGTAGCAATCAGCCCCAGCATTTT
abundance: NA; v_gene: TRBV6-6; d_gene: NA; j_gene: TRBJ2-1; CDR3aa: CASREGNEQFF; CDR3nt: TGTGCCAGCAGGGAGGGCAATGAGCAGTTCTTC
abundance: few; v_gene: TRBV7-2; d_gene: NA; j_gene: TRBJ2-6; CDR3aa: CASSLVGTPSGANVLTF; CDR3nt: TGTGCCAGCAGCTTAGTCGGGACACCGTCTGGGGCCAACGTCCTGACTTTC
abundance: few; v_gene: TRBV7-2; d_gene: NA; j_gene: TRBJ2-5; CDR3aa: CASSLDPVPRGGQYF; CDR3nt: TGTGCCAGCAGCTTAGACCCGGTCCCCCGGGGTGGCCAGTACTTC
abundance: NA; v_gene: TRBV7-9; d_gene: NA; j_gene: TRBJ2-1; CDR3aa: CASSFRAAGSSYNEQFF; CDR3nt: TGTGCCAGCAGCTTCAGGGCGGCGGGGTCATCCTACAATGAGCAGTTCTTC
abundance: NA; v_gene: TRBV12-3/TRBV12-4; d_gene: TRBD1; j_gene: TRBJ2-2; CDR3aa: CASSRQGGNTGELFF; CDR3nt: TGTGCCAGCAGTCGACAGGGGGGAAACACCGGGGAGCTGTTTTTT
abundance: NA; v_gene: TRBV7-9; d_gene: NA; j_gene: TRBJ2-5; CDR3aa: CASRLGRHGETQYF; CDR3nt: TGTGCCAGCCGCTTAGGGAGACATGGAGAGACCCAGTACTTC
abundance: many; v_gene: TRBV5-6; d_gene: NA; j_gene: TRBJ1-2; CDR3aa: CASSLVDRRPNYGYTF; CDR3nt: TGTGCCAGCAGCTTGGTGGATCGGAGACCTAACTATGGCTACACCTTC
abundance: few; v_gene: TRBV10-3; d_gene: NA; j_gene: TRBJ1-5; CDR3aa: CAISESIGTNQPQHF; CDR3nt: TGTGCCATCAGTGAGTCGATAGGTACCAATCAGCCCCAGCATTTT
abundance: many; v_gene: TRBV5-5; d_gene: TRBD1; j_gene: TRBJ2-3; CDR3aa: CASSFSGTGTDTQYF; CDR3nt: TGTGCCAGCAGCTTTTCCGGGACAGGCACAGATACGCAGTATTTT
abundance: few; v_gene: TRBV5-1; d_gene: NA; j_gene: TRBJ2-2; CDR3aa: CASSLGMGHGRGSTGELFF; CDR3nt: TGCGCCAGCAGCTTGGGAATGGGCCACGGGAGAGGAAGCACCGGGGAGCTGTTTTTT
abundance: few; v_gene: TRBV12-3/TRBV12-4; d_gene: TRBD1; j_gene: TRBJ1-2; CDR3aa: CASSSPSTGGVYGYTF; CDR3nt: TGTGCCAGCAGTTCCCCTTCGACAGGGGGCGTCTATGGCTACACCTTC
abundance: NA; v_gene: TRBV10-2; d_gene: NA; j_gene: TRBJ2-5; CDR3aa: CASSESAGHHQETQYF; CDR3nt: TGCGCCAGCAGTGAGTCGGCAGGGCATCACCAAGAGACCCAGTACTTC
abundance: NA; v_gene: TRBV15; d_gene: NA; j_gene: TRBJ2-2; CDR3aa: CATSLGRDTGELFF; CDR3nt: TGTGCCACCAGCCTCGGGCGGGACACCGGGGAGCTGTTTTTT
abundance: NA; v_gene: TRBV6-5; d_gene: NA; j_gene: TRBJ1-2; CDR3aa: CASSPRGSPGGYTF; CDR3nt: TGTGCCAGCAGTCCCAGGGGTTCCCCAGGCGGCTACACCTTC
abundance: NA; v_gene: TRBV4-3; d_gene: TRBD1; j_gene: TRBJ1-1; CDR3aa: CASSQGQVRNTEAFF; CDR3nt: TGCGCCAGCAGCCAGGGACAGGTCAGGAACACTGAAGCTTTCTTT
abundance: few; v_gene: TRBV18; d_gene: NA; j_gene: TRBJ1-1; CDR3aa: CASSPIPSRGNTEAFF; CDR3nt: TGTGCCAGCTCACCTATACCCAGTCGGGGAAACACTGAAGCTTTCTTT
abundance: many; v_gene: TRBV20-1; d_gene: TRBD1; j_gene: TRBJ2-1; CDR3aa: CSAPPIDRGVYNEQFF; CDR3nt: TGCAGTGCTCCTCCCATCGACAGGGGGGTCTACAATGAGCAGTTCTTC
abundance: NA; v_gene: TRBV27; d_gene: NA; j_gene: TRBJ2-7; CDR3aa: CASSLSQGHEQYF; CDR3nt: TGTGCCAGCAGTTTAAGTCAGGGGCACGAGCAGTACTTC
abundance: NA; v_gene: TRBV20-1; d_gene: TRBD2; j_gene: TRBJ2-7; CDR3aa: CSASPTSGGIYEQYF; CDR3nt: TGCAGTGCTAGTCCAACTAGCGGGGGGATCTACGAGCAGTACTTC
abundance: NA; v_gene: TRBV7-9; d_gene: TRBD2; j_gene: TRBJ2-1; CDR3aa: CASSRVGAGGPYSYNEQFF; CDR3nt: TGTGCCAGCAGCCGAGTCGGCGCGGGGGGACCTTACTCCTACAATGAGCAGTTCTTC
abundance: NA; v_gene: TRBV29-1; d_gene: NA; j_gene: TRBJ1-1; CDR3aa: CSVESIMNTEAFF; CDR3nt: TGCAGCGTTGAGTCAATCATGAACACTGAAGCTTTCTTT
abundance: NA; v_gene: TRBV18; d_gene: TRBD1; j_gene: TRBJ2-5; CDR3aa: CASSPGATGQETQYF; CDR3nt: TGTGCCAGCTCACCAGGAGCGACAGGGCAAGAGACCCAGTACTTC
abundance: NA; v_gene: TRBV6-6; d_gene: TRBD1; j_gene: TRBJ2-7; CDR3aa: CASSPSQGVGYEQYF; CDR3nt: TGTGCCAGCAGTCCGTCTCAGGGGGTCGGCTACGAGCAGTACTTC
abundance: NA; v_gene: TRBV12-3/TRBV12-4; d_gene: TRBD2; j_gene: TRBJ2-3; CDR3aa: CASELAATDTQYF; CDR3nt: TGTGCCAGCGAACTAGCGGCCACAGATACGCAGTATTTT
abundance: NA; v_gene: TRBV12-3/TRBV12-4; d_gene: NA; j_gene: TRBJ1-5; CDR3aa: CASSYIGQVPQPQHF; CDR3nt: TGTGCCAGCAGTTATATCGGGCAGGTCCCTCAGCCCCAGCATTTT